This T cell receptor beta chain was obtained from a study of blood T cell repertoires in COVID-19. The CDR3 sequence is 15 residues long. Germline V gives CDR1 LGHDT, CDR2 YNNKEL (reference sequence). The V end was cut by 4 bases, the J end by 5 bases, with 17 bases between. Data came from immunoSEQ multiplex PCR; TCRdb stores just in-frame clones and leaves some out. The sample has 200,000 or so clones, 84% seen once. The source material was peripheral blood. The TCR sequence derives from an older woman with active or convalescent COVID-19. The V call is TRBV3-1 (or the pseudogene TRBV3-2), the J call TRBJ2-5; D might be TRBD2 (5 bases). The CDR3: CASSPNVGVAETQYF. In DNA, the CDR3 is TGTGCCAGCAGCCCGAATGTGGGAGTCGCGGAGACCCAGTACTTC.